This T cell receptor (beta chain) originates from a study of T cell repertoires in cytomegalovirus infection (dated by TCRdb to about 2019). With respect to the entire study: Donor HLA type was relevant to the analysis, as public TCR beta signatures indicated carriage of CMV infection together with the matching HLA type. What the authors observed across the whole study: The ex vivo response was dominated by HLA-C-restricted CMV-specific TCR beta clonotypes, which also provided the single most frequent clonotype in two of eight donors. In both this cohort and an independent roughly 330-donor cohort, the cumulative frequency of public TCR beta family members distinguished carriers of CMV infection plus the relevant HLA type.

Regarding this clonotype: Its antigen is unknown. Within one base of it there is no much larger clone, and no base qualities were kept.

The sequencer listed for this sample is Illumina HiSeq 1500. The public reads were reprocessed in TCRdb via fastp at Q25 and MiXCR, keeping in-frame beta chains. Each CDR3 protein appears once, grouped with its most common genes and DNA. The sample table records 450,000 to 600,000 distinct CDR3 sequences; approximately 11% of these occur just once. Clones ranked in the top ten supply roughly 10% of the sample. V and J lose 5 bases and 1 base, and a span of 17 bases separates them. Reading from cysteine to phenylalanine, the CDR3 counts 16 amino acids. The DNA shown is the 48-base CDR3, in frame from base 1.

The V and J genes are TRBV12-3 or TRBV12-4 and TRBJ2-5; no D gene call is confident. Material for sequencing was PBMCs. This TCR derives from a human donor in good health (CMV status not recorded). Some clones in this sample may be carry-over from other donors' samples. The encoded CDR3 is CASSPLEEGFQETQYF. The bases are TGTGCCAGCAGTCCCCTCGAGGAAGGGTTCCAAGAGACCCAGTACTTC.